Following are 10 T cell receptor beta chains from one sample sequenced in a study of blood T cell repertoires in COVID-19. Assay used: immunoSEQ multiplex PCR; TCRdb lists only in-frame clones, some missing. The table records approximately 62,000 clones, 65% to 85% of them present only once. The source material was peripheral blood. The receptors come from a woman between 45 and 60 years old with active or convalescent COVID-19.

The chain carries TRBV5-1 and TRBJ1-6; unclear D gene. CDR3 length: 12 residues. The germline gives CDR1 SGHRS, CDR2 YFSETQ. The V end was cut by 5 bases, the J end by 8 bases, with 8 bases between. The CDR3 region has the DNA TGCGCCAGCAGGCACAGAGATTCACCCCTCCACTTT. Its protein product is CASRHRDSPLHF.

The V call is TRBV2, the J call TRBJ1-2; TRBD1 might be the D (6 bases). This CDR3 region has 13 residues. Per germline, CDR1 SNHLY and CDR2 FYNNEI. Trimming took off 1 base at V and 5 bases at J, with 8 bases between the two ends. CDR3 region: CASSEVRGYGYTF. CDR3 DNA: TGTGCCAGCAGTGAAGTCAGGGGATATGGCTACACCTTC.

The J gene is TRBJ1-1, the V gene TRBV4-3; 8 bases match TRBD1. The CDR3 is 15 amino acids. CDR1 is LGHNA, CDR2 YSLEER, per germline. V dropped 1 base and J dropped 1; count of bases not matched to a gene: 2. The CDR3 DNA reads as TGCGCCAGCAGCCAAGTGGGGACAGGGAACACTGAAGCTTTCTTT. Its translation: CASSQVGTGNTEAFF.

The chain couples TRBV2 to TRBJ1-1; D not resolved. The V gene lost 6 bases and the J gene lost 6 bases, with 17 bases spanning the gap. CDR1 is SNHLY, CDR2 FYNNEI, per germline. CDR3 length: 14 residues. Here the CDR3 DNA reads TGTGCCAGCAGGGAGATAACTTCTAAGGCTGAAGCTTTCTTT. Its translation is CASREITSKAEAFF.

By sample share, this clone is medium-sized. The rearrangement uses TRBV25-1 and TRBJ1-4; 8 bases agree with TRBD1. Germline CDR1 and CDR2: MGHDK and SYGVNS. The CDR3 runs 11 residues. V lost 4 bases, J lost 16 bases, and 5 bases stayed unmatched. CDR3 sequence reads: CASSGGQGQFF. The CDR3 nucleotides are TGTGCCAGCAGTGGCGGACAGGGTCAGTTTTTT.

V usage is TRBV12-3 or TRBV12-4 and J usage is TRBJ2-3; the D is unclear. The germline V and J ends were trimmed by 6 bases and 4 bases, with 11 bases remaining between them. This CDR3 has 13 amino acids. The CDR3 coding sequence is TGTGCCAGCAGACCATCTACGGCAGATACGCAGTATTTT. This translates into CASRPSTADTQYF.

A note on this clone: The sample carries other DNA sequences with the same CDR3. The chain is built from TRBV6-5 and TRBJ2-7; 7 bases match TRBD1. Germline assignment: CDR1 MNHEY and CDR2 SVGAGI. The CDR3 is 14 amino acids. V shed 5 bases and J 0 bases; nucleotides not matched to a gene: 4. CDR3 nucleotides: TGTGCCAGCAGTCGGACAGGAAGCTCCTACGAGCAGTACTTC. Protein: CASSRTGSSYEQYF.

V and J are TRBV9 and TRBJ2-3; a weak D match, TRBD1 (5 bases). The CDR3 runs 14 residues. CDR1 and CDR2 (germline): SGDLS, YYNGEE. The V gene lost 3 bases and the J gene lost 2 bases, with 10 bases spanning the gap. CDR3 in DNA: TGTGCCAGCAGCGGGCAGGGCATCACAGATACGCAGTATTTT. It encodes CASSGQGITDTQYF.

The genes are TRBV6-2 or TRBV6-3 and TRBJ1-2; D is uncertain. This CDR3 has 14 residues. Trimming pared 7 bases from V and 5 bases from J, leaving 17 bases between. The germline CDR1 and CDR2 sequences are MNHEY and SVGEGT. CDR3 in DNA: TGTGCCAGCAACCCGGCGGGTTCCGGATATGGCTACACCTTC. It yields the protein CASNPAGSGYGYTF.

This chain links TRBV4-2 with TRBJ2-1, with D perhaps matching TRBD2 (6 bases). Trimming pared 4 bases from V and 9 bases from J, leaving 13 bases between. The CDR3 runs to 13 residues. Per germline, CDR1 LGHNA and CDR2 YNFKEQ. The CDR3 loop is CASSLQTGGEQFF. The DNA for the CDR3 is TGTGCCAGCAGCCTCCAGACCGGGGGTGAGCAGTTCTTC.